This T cell receptor beta chain derives from a study of T cells in Graves' hyperthyroidism and ophthalmopathy. Looking at the study overall: At the time of initial diagnosis and before any treatment, peripheral blood was collected.

There were TCR beta CDR3 regions amplified from RNA transcripts. HTBI primers were the set used in a first-round RT-PCR of the TCR CDR3. TCRdb independently ran MiXCR on the multiplex PCR reads; one entry per CDR3 protein. This sample has a few hundred thousand distinct CDR3 sequences; approximately 15% occur once, and the top ten carry roughly 25%. This CDR3 is built from 16 residues. V shed 1 base and J shed 4 bases, with 13 bases lying between them. Germline CDR1 reads MNHEY; CDR2 reads SVGEGT. This sequence joins TRBV6-2 or TRBV6-3 and TRBJ2-2, with D tentatively TRBD1 or TRBD2 (6 bases each). Input material: blood. The sequence derives from a woman aged 18-35 years with Graves' hyperthyroidism that later progressed to Graves' ophthalmopathy. CDR3 sequence: CASSYWIRGGTGELFF. CDR3 sequence (DNA): TGTGCCAGCAGTTACTGGATCAGGGGAGGCACCGGGGAGCTGTTTTTT.